This record looks at one T cell receptor beta chain sequence and its context. The assay was immunoSEQ multiplex PCR, and TCRdb's table has in-frame clones only and misses some. This sample has about 4,300 clones; about four fifths occur once, and the top ten carry roughly 20%. This entry belongs to a study of T cells in tumors and immune-related adverse events. V shed 4 bases and J shed 3 bases, with 10 bases lying between them. Germline lookup yields CDR1 LNHNV and CDR2 YYDKDF (reference sequence). The CDR3 has 14 amino acids. The chain has TRBV15 and TRBJ1-5; D perhaps matches TRBD1 (6 bases). The clonotype was recovered from a female donor with metastatic renal cell carcinoma. The sequenced sample was skin tissue, obtained from a patient treated with anti-PD-1 therapy. This CDR3 is CATSIQGFNQPQHF. The CDR3, as DNA: TGTGCCACCAGCATACAGGGCTTCAATCAGCCCCAGCATTTT.